This TCR beta chain was sequenced in a study of T cell responses to AZD1222 COVID-19 vaccine. V gave up 2 bases and J gave up 4 bases; unmatched junction bases: 7. The CDR3 is made up of 16 amino acids. Per germline, CDR1 SGHVS and CDR2 FNYEAQ. To note about this clone: Its antigen is not identified.

The study, taken as a whole, reports: Seropositive AZD1222 recipients at baseline numbered only five or six.

The data were produced by immunoSEQ multiplex PCR, yet TCRdb's version contains in-frame clones alone and is incomplete. The sample includes roughly 65,000 clones, roughly 90% of them seen just once. The clonotype was recovered from an adult in good health. Specimen: peripheral blood, collected on day 0 of AZD1222 vaccination. The chain has TRBV7-6 and TRBJ2-2, with 7 positions matching TRBD2. The CDR3 DNA is TGTGCCAGCAGCTTAATGCGGGAGCGGGTCACCGGGGAGCTGTTTTTT. This codes for CASSLMRERVTGELFF. Full variable domain (remainder filled in from reference TRBV7-6 and TRBJ2-2): GAGVSQSPRYKVTKRGQDVALRCDPISGHVSLYWYRQALGQGPEFLTYFNYEAQQDKSGLPNDRFSAERPEGSISTLTIQRTEQRDSAMYRCASSLMRERVTGELFFGEGSRLTVL.